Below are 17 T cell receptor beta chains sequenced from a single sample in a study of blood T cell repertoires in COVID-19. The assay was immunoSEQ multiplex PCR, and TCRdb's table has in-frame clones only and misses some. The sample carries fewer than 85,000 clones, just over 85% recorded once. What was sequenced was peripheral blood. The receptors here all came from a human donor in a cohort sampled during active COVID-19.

CDR3 sequence reads: CASTQTGALVGYTF. The CDR3 DNA reads TGTGCCAGCACCCAGACAGGGGCTCTTGTAGGCTACACCTTC. V and J are TRBV6-6 and TRBJ1-2; 8 bases match TRBD1. Germline V gene lookup returns CDR1 MNHNY and CDR2 SVGAGI (reference sequence). This CDR3 is built from 14 residues. V lost 7 bases, J lost 8 bases, and 12 bases stayed unmatched.

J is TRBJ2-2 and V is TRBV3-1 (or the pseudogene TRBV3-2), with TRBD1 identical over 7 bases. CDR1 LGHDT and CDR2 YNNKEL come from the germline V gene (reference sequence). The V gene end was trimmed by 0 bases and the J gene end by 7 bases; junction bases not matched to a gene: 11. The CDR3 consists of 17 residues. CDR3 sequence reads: CASSQDRLGGADGELFF. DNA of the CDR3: TGTGCCAGCAGCCAAGACCGCCTAGGGGGCGCGGACGGGGAGCTGTTTTTT.

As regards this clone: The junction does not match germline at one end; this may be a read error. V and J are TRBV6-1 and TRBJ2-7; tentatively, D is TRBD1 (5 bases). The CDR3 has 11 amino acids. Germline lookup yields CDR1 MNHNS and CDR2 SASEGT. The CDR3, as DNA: TGTGCCAGCAGTGAAAGAGACAGCTTCCACTTC. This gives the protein CASSERDSFHF.

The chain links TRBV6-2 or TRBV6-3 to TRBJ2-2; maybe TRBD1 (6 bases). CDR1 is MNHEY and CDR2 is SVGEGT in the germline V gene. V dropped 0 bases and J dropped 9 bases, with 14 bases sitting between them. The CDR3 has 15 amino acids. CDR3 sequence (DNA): TGTGCCAGCAGTTACTCCGGTCGGCAGGGGTGGGAGCTGTTTTTT. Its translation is CASSYSGRQGWELFF.

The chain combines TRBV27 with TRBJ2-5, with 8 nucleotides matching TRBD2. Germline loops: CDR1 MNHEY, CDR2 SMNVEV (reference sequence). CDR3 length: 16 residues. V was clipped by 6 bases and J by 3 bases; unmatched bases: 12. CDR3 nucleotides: TGTGCCAGCAGGCGGACTACTAGCGGAGGAAAAGAGACCCAGTACTTC. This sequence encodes CASRRTTSGGKETQYF.

In nucleotides, the CDR3 is TGTGCCAGCAGTTCGGGGAGTGTGGTTAGCTCCTACGAGCAGTACTTC. Translated, it gives CASSSGSVVSSYEQYF. This chain joins TRBV28 and TRBJ2-7; the D gene is possibly TRBD2 (5 bases). Trimming cost V 4 bases and J 0 bases, with 16 bases left between them. This CDR3 is 16 amino acids long. CDR1 is MDHEN, CDR2 SYDVKM, per germline.

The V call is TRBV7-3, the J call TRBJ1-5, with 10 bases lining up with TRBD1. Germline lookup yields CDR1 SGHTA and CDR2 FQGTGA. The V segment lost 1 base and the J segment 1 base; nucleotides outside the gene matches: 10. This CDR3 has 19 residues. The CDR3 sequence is CASSLMDRGYSLSNQPQHF. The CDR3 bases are TGTGCCAGCAGCTTAATGGACAGGGGGTATTCACTCAGCAATCAGCCCCAGCATTTT.

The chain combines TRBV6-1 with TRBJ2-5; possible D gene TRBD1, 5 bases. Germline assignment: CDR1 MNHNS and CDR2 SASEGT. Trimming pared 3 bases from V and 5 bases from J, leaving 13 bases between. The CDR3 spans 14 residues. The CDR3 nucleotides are TGTGCCAGCAGTGATCACAGGTCGCCCGAGACCCAGTACTTC. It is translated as CASSDHRSPETQYF.

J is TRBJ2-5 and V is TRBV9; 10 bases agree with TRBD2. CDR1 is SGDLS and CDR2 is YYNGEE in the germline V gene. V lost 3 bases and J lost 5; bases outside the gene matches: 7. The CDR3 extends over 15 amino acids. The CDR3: CASSDSGGAVETQYF. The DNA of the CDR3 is TGTGCCAGCAGCGACAGCGGGGGGGCCGTGGAGACCCAGTACTTC.

CDR3 DNA sequence: TGTGCCAGCAGTTACTGGGCAGCAGGGCAGAGAACTGAAGCTTTCTTT. Protein sequence: CASSYWAAGQRTEAFF. The chain has TRBV6-6 and TRBJ1-1; the D gene is possibly TRBD1 (5 bases). The CDR3 extends over 16 amino acids. V was pared by 1 base and J by 5 bases, with 17 bases between. Germline V CDR1 and CDR2: MNHNY, SVGAGI (reference sequence).

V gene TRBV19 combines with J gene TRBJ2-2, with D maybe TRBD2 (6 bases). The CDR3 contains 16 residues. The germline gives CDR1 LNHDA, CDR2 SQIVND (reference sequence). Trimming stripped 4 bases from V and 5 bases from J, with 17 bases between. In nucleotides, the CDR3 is TGTGCCAGTAGTAAAATCAGACTAGTGAGGACCGGGGAGCTGTTTTTT. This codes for CASSKIRLVRTGELFF. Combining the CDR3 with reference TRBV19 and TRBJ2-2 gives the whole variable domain DGGITQSPKYLFRKEGQNVTLSCEQNLNHDAMYWYRQDPGQGLRLIYYSQIVNDFQKGDIAEGYSVSREKKESFPLTVTSAQKNPTAFYLCASSKIRLVRTGELFFGEGSRLTVL.

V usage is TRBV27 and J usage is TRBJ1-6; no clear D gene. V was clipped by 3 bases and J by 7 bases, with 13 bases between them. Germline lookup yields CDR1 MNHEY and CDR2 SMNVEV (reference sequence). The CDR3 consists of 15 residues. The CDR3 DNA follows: TGTGCCAGCAGTTTTAACGAGGATCTCAATTCACCCCTCCACTTT. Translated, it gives CASSFNEDLNSPLHF.

In nucleotides, the CDR3 is TGTGCCAGCACCTCTTGGACAGGTGGAATCTATGGCTACACCTTC. The encoded protein is CASTSWTGGIYGYTF. This sequence joins TRBV6-5 and TRBJ1-2, with TRBD1 matching 7 bases. The length of the CDR3 is 15 residues. Trimming at V came to 7 bases and at J to 4 bases, leaving 12 bases not matched to a gene. Per germline, CDR1 MNHEY and CDR2 SVGAGI.

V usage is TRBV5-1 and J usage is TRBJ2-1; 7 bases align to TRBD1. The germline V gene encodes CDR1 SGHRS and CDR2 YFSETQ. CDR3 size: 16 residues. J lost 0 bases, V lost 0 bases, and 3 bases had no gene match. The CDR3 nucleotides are TGCGCCAGCAGCTTGGAGGGGGCGAGCTCCTACAATGAGCAGTTCTTC. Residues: CASSLEGASSYNEQFF.

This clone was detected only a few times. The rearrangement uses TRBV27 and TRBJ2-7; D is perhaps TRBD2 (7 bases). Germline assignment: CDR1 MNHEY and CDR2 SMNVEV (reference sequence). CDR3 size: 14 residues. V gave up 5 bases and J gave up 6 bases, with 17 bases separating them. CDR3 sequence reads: CASSEGEGISEQYF. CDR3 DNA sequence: TGTGCCAGCAGTGAGGGGGAGGGGATTAGCGAGCAGTACTTC.

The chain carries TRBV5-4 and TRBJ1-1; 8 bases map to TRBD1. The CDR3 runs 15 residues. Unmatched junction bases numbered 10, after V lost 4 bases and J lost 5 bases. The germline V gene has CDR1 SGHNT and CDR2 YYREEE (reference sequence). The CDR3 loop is CASSQKQGARTEAFF. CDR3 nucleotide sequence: TGTGCCAGCAGCCAAAAGCAGGGGGCGCGGACTGAAGCTTTCTTT.

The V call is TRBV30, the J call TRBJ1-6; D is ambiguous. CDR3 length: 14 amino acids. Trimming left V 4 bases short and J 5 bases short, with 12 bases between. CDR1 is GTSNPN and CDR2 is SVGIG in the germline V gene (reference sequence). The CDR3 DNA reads TGTGCCTGGAAAAGAGGGCTGGATAATTCACCCCTCCACTTT. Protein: CAWKRGLDNSPLHF.